The subject of this entry is one TCR beta chain. Antigen specificity is unknown. The CDR3 contains 16 residues. V shed 0 bases and J shed 5 bases, with 16 bases lying between them. The germline V gene encodes CDR1 LNHNV and CDR2 YYDKDF (reference sequence). The sample comes from a study of T cell responses to AZD1222 COVID-19 vaccine. Looking at the study overall: Timing groups of about 4 and about 12 weeks for second doses were pooled. The study, taken as a whole, reports: Only a handful of AZD1222 recipients were seropositive at baseline. Reportedly, close to half of spike-specific TCRs are directed against unmutated variant regions. Donors were mostly white British, more females; clonal diversity possibly underestimated.

Profiled with immunoSEQ multiplex PCR; TCRdb holds only in-frame clones, not every one. This sample has 160,000 or so clones, with 90% to 95% found just once. V gene TRBV15 combines with J gene TRBJ2-5, with D maybe TRBD2 (5 bases). Source: peripheral blood, taken on day 0 of AZD1222 vaccination. The receptor was derived from an adult in good health. CDR3 residues: CATSRDTYGISETQYF. The CDR3 DNA reads TGTGCCACCAGCAGAGATACTTACGGGATTAGCGAGACCCAGTACTTC.